This entry features one T cell receptor (beta chain) sequence. This entry belongs to a study of CD8 T cells in Susac syndrome. This CDR3 is built from 12 residues. The germline gives CDR1 LNHNV, CDR2 YYDKDF (reference sequence). Trimming stripped 0 bases from V and 4 bases from J, with 3 bases between. With random hexamers, reverse transcription was performed on roughly 0.5 to 1 ug of RNA. Amplification of TCR beta CDR3 across 54 Vbeta and 13 Jbeta was performed with immunoSEQ multiplex PCR. One entry per CDR3 protein results from TCRdb running MiXCR on the immunoSEQ multiplex PCR reads. This table has over 100,000 distinct CDR3 sequences, 95% to 98% appearing once. TCR beta sequencing covered blood CD8+ and CD4+ T cells. The control group consisted of healthy donors matched for age and sex.

Sample: CD4+ T cells from PBMCs. The V and J genes are TRBV15 and TRBJ2-5; D is ambiguous. The receptor comes from a human donor in good health. Written as DNA, the CDR3 is TGTGCCACCAGCAGAGACGTAGAGACCCAGTACTTC. Protein: CATSRDVETQYF. Looking up the rest from reference TRBV15 and TRBJ2-5 gives the full variable domain: DAMVIQNPRYQVTQFGKPVTLSCSQTLNHNVMYWYQQKSSQAPKLLFHYYDKDFNNEADTPDNFQSRRPNTSFCFLDIRSPGLGDTAMYLCATSRDVETQYFGPGTRLLVL.